A selection of T cell receptor beta chains follows, all from one sample in a study of control samples from healthy donors and cancer patients. TCRdb's copy holds only in-frame clones and misses some; the assay was immunoSEQ multiplex PCR. Counted here are about 110,000 clones, roughly four fifths occurring once; the ten biggest clones make up approximately 7%. Source material: blood. All receptors come from a man aged 18 to 29 in good health. CDR3s include the opening cysteine and the closing phenylalanine or tryptophan. D genes are given only for firm matches. Expanded clones get a size class; other rows say once, few or many, or leave the size out.

D,J,size,V,CDR3,DNA
NA,TRBJ1-1,NA,TRBV25-1,CASSEMGVTEAFF,TGTGCCAGCAGTGAGATGGGGGTCACTGAAGCTTTCTTT
TRBD1,TRBJ1-1,once,TRBV5-1,CASSGQGAKTEAFF,TGCGCCAGCAGCGGCCAGGGGGCGAAGACTGAAGCTTTCTTT
NA,TRBJ1-4,once,TRBV10-3,CAITRDLSEKLFF,TGTGCCATCACTCGGGACTTATCCGAAAAACTGTTTTTT
NA,TRBJ1-1,NA,TRBV30,CAWSARREGRVTEAFF,TGTGCCTGGAGTGCCCGCCGTGAGGGGCGGGTCACTGAAGCTTTCTTT
NA,TRBJ1-4,NA,TRBV5-8,CASTRQEKLFF,TGTGCCAGCACTCGACAGGAAAAACTGTTTTTT
NA,TRBJ1-5,NA,TRBV30,CAWSRVGQANQPQHF,TGTGCCTGGAGTAGGGTTGGTCAGGCTAATCAGCCCCAGCATTTT
TRBD2,TRBJ2-5,NA,TRBV2,CASSEFRGGTITQYF,TGTGCCAGCAGTGAGTTCCGCGGGGGGACTATTACCCAGTACTTC
TRBD1,TRBJ2-7,NA,TRBV19,CASSSIETGGGEQYF,TGTGCCAGTAGTTCCATTGAGACAGGGGGCGGTGAGCAGTACTTC
TRBD1,TRBJ1-5,NA,TRBV30,CAWEPQGIVGQPQHF,TGTGCCTGGGAGCCACAGGGGATCGTGGGGCAGCCCCAGCATTTT
TRBD2,TRBJ2-3,NA,TRBV9,CASSVATSGTDTQYF,TGTGCCAGCAGCGTAGCTACTAGCGGCACAGATACGCAGTATTTT
NA,TRBJ2-2,few,TRBV4-2,CASGGGGASTGELFF,TGTGCCAGCGGGGGAGGGGGCGCAAGCACCGGGGAGCTGTTTTTT
TRBD1,TRBJ1-6,NA,TRBV7-9,CASSGQGAQNSPLHF,TGTGCCAGCAGCGGCCAGGGGGCTCAGAATTCACCCCTCCACTTT
TRBD1,TRBJ1-1,NA,TRBV6-1,CASSEALRTGSRNTEAFF,TGTGCCAGCAGTGAAGCGCTTCGGACAGGGTCACGGAACACTGAAGCTTTCTTT
TRBD2,TRBJ2-5,NA,TRBV9,CASSNESDWGGETQYF,TGTGCCAGCAGCAATGAAAGTGACTGGGGAGGGGAGACCCAGTACTTC
TRBD1,TRBJ1-4,NA,TRBV5-1,CASRPTGGVNPNEKLFF,TGCGCCAGCAGACCGACAGGGGGCGTAAACCCCAATGAAAAACTGTTTTTT
NA,TRBJ2-4,once,TRBV25-1,CASSTQGGLAKNIQYF,TGTGCCAGCAGTACCCAGGGGGGTTTAGCCAAAAACATTCAGTACTTC
NA,TRBJ1-2,once,TRBV10-3,CAISDRSRGAGGYTF,TGTGCCATCAGTGACCGATCGCGGGGGGCAGGAGGCTACACCTTC
NA,TRBJ2-2,once,TRBV7-9,CASSLLRLTNTGELFF,TGTGCCAGCAGCCTCCTCCGGTTGACTAACACCGGGGAGCTGTTTTTT
TRBD2,TRBJ2-5,many,TRBV7-2,CASSAGLAGRETQYF,TGTGCCAGCAGCGCCGGACTAGCGGGGCGAGAGACCCAGTACTTC
TRBD1,TRBJ1-2,NA,TRBV6-5,CASSSTGTAYGYTF,TGTGCCAGCAGTTCCACCGGGACAGCTTATGGCTACACCTTC
TRBD1,TRBJ1-6,many,TRBV27,CASSTDWDRGSGRLRSPLHF,TGTGCCAGCAGTACGGATTGGGACAGGGGCTCAGGGCGATTAAGATCACCCCTCCACTTT
NA,TRBJ2-3,medium-sized,TRBV6-5,CATEDPPGDTQYF,TGTGCCACCGAGGACCCCCCAGGGGATACGCAGTATTTT
NA,TRBJ1-5,NA,TRBV10-3,CAISGGAVDQPQHF,TGTGCCATCAGTGGGGGGGCGGTGGATCAGCCCCAGCATTTT
TRBD2,TRBJ2-3,NA,TRBV12-5,CASGLVPGGGPTDTQYF,TGTGCTAGTGGTTTGGTACCCGGCGGGGGGCCTACAGATACGCAGTATTTT
TRBD1,TRBJ2-2,NA,TRBV5-5,CASSSRKDRANTGELFF,TGTGCCAGCAGCTCCCGCAAGGACAGGGCGAACACCGGGGAGCTGTTTTTT